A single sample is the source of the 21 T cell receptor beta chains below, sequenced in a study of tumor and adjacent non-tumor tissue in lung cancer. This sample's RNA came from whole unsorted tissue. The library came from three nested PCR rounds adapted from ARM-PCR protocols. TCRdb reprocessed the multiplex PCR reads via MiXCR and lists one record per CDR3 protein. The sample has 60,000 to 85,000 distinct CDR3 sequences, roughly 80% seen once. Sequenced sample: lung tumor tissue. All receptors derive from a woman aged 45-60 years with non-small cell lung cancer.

The CDR3 DNA reads TGCAGTATTAGAATTAGAGGGAACACCGGGGAGCTGTTTTTT. It specifies CSIRIRGNTGELFF. The gene calls are TRBV20-1 and TRBJ2-2; no clear D. The CDR3 runs to 14 residues. Germline CDR1 is DFQATT and CDR2 is SNEGSKA (reference sequence). The V end was cut by 8 bases, the J end by 1 base, with 14 bases between.

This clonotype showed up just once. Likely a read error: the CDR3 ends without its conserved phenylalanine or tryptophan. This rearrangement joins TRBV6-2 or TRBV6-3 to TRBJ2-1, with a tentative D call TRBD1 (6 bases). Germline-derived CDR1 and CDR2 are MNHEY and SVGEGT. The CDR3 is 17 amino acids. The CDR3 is CASSYLTGYPRYNEQFL. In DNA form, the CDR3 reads TGTGCTAGCAGTTACTTGACAGGCTATCCCCGTTACAATGAGCAGTTCTTA.

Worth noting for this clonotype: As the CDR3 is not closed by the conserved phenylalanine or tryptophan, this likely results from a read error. In nucleotides, the CDR3 is TGCGCCAGCAGGACTAGCGCGTCCTGCACAGATACGCAGTATATT. Protein sequence: CASRTSASCTDTQYI. J is TRBJ2-3 and V is TRBV10-2; 8 nucleotides agree with TRBD2. Per the germline V gene, CDR1 is WSHSY and CDR2 is SAAADI. The V and J ends lost 6 bases and 1 base, in that order; junction bases with no gene match: 6. The CDR3 spans 15 residues.

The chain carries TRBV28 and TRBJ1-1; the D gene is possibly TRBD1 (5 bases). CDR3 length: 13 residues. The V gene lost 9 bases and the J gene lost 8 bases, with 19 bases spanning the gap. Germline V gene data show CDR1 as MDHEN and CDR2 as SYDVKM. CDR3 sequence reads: CASHNTGAGEAFF. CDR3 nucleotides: TGTGCCAGTCACAACACCGGGGCGGGGGAAGCTTTCTTT. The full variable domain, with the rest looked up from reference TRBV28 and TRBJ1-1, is DVKVTQSSRYLVKRTGEKVFLECVQDMDHENMFWYRQDPGLGLRLIYFSYDVKMKEKGDIPEGYSVSREKKERFSLILESASTNQTSMYLCASHNTGAGEAFFGQGTRLTVV.

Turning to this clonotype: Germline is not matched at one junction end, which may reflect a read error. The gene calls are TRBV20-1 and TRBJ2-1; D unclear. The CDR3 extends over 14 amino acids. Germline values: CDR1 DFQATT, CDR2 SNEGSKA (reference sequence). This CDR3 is CSSNPSWAYNEQLF. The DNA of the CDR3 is TGCAGTTCTAATCCTAGTTGGGCCTACAATGAGCAGTTATTC.

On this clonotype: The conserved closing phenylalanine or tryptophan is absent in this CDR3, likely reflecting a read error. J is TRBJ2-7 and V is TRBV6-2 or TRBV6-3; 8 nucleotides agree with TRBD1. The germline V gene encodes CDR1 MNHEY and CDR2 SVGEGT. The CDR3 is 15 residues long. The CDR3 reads CVSSSYGQGGNEQYL. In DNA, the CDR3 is TGTGTCAGCAGTTCCTACGGACAGGGTGGAAACGAGCAGTACTTA.

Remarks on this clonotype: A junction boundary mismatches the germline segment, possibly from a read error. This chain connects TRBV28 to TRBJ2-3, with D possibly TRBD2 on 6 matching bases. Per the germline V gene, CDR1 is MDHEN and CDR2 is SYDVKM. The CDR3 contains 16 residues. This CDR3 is CACSLLARGRTDTQYF. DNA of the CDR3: TGTGCCTGCAGTCTCCTAGCGCGAGGGAGGACAGATACGCAGTATTTT.

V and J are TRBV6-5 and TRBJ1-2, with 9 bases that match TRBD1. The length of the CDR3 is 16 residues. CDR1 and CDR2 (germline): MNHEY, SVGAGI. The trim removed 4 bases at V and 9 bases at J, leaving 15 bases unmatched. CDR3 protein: CASSSTGGTSNCSYTF. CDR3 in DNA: TGTGCCAGCAGTTCGACAGGGGGGACTTCTAACTGTAGCTACACCTTC.

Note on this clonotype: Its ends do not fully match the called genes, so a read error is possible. The CDR3 DNA is TGCAGCGGAATAGCGGGAGCGGAGTACAATGAGCACTTCTTC. Its protein is CSGIAGAEYNEHFF. The chain links TRBV29-1 to TRBJ2-1; 9 bases line up with TRBD2. CDR3 length equals 14 residues. Germline V CDR1 and CDR2: SQVTM, ANQGSEA.

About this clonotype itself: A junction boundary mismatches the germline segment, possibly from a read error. This chain's CDR3 is CASSLNRDRLSMPEHFF. Here the CDR3 DNA reads TGTGCCAGCAGTTTAAATAGGGATAGGCTTTCCATGCCTGAGCACTTCTTC. The chain links TRBV28 to TRBJ2-1; the D is unclear. CDR3 size: 17 residues. CDR1 and CDR2 (germline): MDHEN, SYDVKM.

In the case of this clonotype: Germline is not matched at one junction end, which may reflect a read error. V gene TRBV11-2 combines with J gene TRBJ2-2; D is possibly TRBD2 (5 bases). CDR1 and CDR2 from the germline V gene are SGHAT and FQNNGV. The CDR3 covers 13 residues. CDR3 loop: CVSSLDRFGKLFF. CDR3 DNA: TGTGTCAGCAGCTTAGATAGGTTCGGGAAGCTGTTTTTT.

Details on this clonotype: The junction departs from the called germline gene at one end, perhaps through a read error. CDR3 bases: TGTCCCAGCAGCTTAGATAAGGGGCTAGCCTCCGTAGATACGCAGTATTTT. This codes for CPSSLDKGLASVDTQYF. The J gene is TRBJ2-3, the V gene TRBV11-2, with D perhaps assigned TRBD1 or TRBD2 (5 bases each). From germline, CDR1 is SGHAT and CDR2 FQNNGV. The CDR3 length is 17 residues.

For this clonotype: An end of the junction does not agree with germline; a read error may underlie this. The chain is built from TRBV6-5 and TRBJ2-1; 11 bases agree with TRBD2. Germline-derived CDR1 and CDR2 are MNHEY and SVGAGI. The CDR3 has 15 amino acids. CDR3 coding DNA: TGTGCCAGCAGAAGCCGGACTAGCGGGTCGGGTGAGCAGTGCTTC. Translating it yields CASRSRTSGSGEQCF.

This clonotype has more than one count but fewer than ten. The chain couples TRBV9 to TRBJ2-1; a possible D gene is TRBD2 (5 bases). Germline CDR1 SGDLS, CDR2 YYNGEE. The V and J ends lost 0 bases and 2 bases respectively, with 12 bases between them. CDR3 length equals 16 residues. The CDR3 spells CASSVGFSGAYNEQFF. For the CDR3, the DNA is TGTGCCAGCAGCGTAGGATTCAGCGGAGCCTACAATGAGCAGTTCTTC.

The CDR3: CTSSQVVKWDDTDTHYF. CDR3 sequence (DNA): TGCACCAGCAGCCAAGTCGTTAAATGGGACGACACAGATACGCACTATTTT. The chain combines TRBV1 with TRBJ2-3; TRBD1, as called in the table, went unchecked against the DNA. TRBV1 represents a pseudogene. The CDR3 extends over 17 amino acids.

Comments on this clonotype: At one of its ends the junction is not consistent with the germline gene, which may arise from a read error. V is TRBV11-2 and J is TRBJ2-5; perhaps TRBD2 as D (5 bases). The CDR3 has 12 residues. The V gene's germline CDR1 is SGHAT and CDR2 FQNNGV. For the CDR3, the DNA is TGTGCCGGCAGCCTTACTGGGGAGACTCAGTACTTC. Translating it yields CAGSLTGETQYF.

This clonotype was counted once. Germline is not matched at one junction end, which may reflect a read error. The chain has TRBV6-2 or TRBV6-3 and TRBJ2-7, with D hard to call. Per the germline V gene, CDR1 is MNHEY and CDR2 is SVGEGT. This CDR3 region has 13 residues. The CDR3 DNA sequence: TGTGCCAGCACCCCAAACAATACCTACGAGCAGCGCTTC. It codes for CASTPNNTYEQRF.

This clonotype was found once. In nucleotides, the CDR3 is TGTGGGAGCAGCTCGCCTCGGATAGCGGGAGATTATGAGCAGTTCTTC. Residues: CGSSSPRIAGDYEQFF. This sequence joins TRBV5-5 and TRBJ2-1; the match to TRBD2 covers 9 bases. This CDR3 spans 16 amino acids. Germline values: CDR1 SGHKS, CDR2 YYEKEE (reference sequence). The entire variable domain, with the rest obtained from reference TRBV5-5 and TRBJ2-1, is as follows: DAGVTQSPTHLIKTRGQQVTLRCSPISGHKSVSWYQQVLGQGPQFIFQYYEKEERGRGNFPDRFSARQFPNYSSELNVNALLLGDSALYLCGSSSPRIAGDYEQFFGPGTRLTVL.

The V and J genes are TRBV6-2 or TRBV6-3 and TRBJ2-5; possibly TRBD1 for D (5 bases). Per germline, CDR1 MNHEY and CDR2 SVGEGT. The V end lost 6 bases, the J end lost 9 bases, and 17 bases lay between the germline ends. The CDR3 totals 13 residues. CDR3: CASRKRGLESQYF. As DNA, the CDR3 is TGTGCCAGCAGGAAAAGGGGTTTGGAGTCCCAGTACTTC.

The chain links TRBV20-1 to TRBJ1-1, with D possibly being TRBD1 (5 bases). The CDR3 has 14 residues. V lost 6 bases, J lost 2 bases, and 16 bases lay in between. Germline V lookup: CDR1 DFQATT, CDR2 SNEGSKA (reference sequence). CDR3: CSAYCDSINTEAFF. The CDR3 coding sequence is TGCAGTGCGTACTGTGACAGCATTAACACTGAAGCTTTCTTT.

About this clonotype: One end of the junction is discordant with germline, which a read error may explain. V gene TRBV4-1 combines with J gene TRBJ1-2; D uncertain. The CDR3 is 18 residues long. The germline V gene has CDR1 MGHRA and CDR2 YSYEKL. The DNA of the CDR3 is TGCTCCAGCAGCCAAGATGTGGTTGAGTCCTATCCCAACTATGGCTACACCTTC. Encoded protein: CSSSQDVVESYPNYGYTF.